These T cell receptor beta chains were read from a single sample in a study of blood T cell repertoires in COVID-19. Clones were sequenced by immunoSEQ multiplex PCR, and TCRdb holds only the in-frame ones, with some missing. The table includes tens of thousands of clones, approximately 86% detected once. The sequenced material came from peripheral blood. Source of these receptors: a man aged 40-50 years with COVID-19, enrolled during active disease. CDR3s include the opening cysteine and the closing phenylalanine or tryptophan. D genes are given only for firm matches. For some rows the clone size is stated as once, few or many, or as a class when expanded; others skip it.

CDR3 DNA: TGCGCCAGCAGCGGAGAGAGGGACAGGTTCCCAGCTAACTATGGCTACACCTTC; CDR3 protein: CASSGERDRFPANYGYTF; clone size: once; D gene: TRBD1; V gene: TRBV5-1; J gene: TRBJ1-2
CDR3 DNA: TGTGCCAGCTCGCAGGGGAATAGCAATCAGCCCCAGCATTTT; CDR3 protein: CASSQGNSNQPQHF; clone size: NA; D gene: NA; V gene: TRBV18; J gene: TRBJ1-5
CDR3 DNA: TGTGCCAGCAGCGTACGGGGGGACACTGAAGCTTTCTTT; CDR3 protein: CASSVRGDTEAFF; clone size: few; D gene: NA; V gene: TRBV9; J gene: TRBJ1-1
CDR3 DNA: TGTGCCAGCAGTGAAGCGGCGGGACAGTCCTATGGCTACACCTTC; CDR3 protein: CASSEAAGQSYGYTF; clone size: NA; D gene: TRBD1; V gene: TRBV6-1; J gene: TRBJ1-2
CDR3 DNA: TGTGCCTGGAGTTTAGGGGCCGTTACATTATATGGCTACACCTTC; CDR3 protein: CAWSLGAVTLYGYTF; clone size: NA; D gene: NA; V gene: TRBV30; J gene: TRBJ1-2
CDR3 DNA: TGTGCCAGCAGCCCACAGGGGGCGGGAGGCTACACCTTC; CDR3 protein: CASSPQGAGGYTF; clone size: NA; D gene: TRBD1; V gene: TRBV11-2; J gene: TRBJ1-2
CDR3 DNA: TGTGCCAGCAGCCAAGTAATCCCGGGTTCGAGCGAAAAACTGTTTTTT; CDR3 protein: CASSQVIPGSSEKLFF; clone size: NA; D gene: NA; V gene: TRBV3-1/TRBV3-2; J gene: TRBJ1-4
CDR3 DNA: TGTGCCAGCAGTTATTCCCCGGACAGGGATGAAAAACTGTTTTTT; CDR3 protein: CASSYSPDRDEKLFF; clone size: NA; D gene: TRBD1; V gene: TRBV6-6; J gene: TRBJ1-4
CDR3 DNA: TGTGCCAGCAGCCCAGGGGGAGCGAACACTGAAGCTTTCTTT; CDR3 protein: CASSPGGANTEAFF; clone size: NA; D gene: TRBD1; V gene: TRBV6-6; J gene: TRBJ1-1
CDR3 DNA: TGTGCCTGGACTTCAGGGATTCAGAACACTGAAGCTTTCTTT; CDR3 protein: CAWTSGIQNTEAFF; clone size: NA; D gene: NA; V gene: TRBV30; J gene: TRBJ1-1